The clone carrying this T cell receptor beta chain turned up a few times. Its antigen remains unknown. The study isolated at least 7 million PBMCs from each sample. Germline assignment: CDR1 SGDLS and CDR2 YYNGEE. This CDR3 contains 18 residues. J was trimmed by 0 bases and V by 2 bases; bases with no gene match: 7. Sample-barcoded 5' priming and a J-beta primer mix drove a second PCR of about 6 to 12 cycles. Using its own MiXCR run on the 5' RACE reads, TCRdb lists one record per CDR3 protein. Of 1.4 million or so distinct CDR3 sequences detected, 40% to 45% appear once; the ten largest clones hold about 4.1%. The sample comes from a study of blood T cells in healthy people across ages. Whole-study results and caveats: In long-lived donors, naive CD4+ cell counts and diversity exceeded those of aged donors.

The sequencing input was blood. The clonotype originates from a woman aged 18-35 years in good health. The chain is built from TRBV9 and TRBJ2-1; TRBD2 aligns across 11 bases. DNA of the CDR3: TGTGCCAGCAGCGTGGGGACTAGCGGAGCCAGCTCCTACAATGAGCAGTTCTTC. This encodes CASSVGTSGASSYNEQFF.